This T cell receptor (beta chain) was recorded in a study of spatial heterogeneity in lung cancer. On the study more broadly: For tumor regions, TCR transcript counts showed a strong correlation with a T cell module score derived from matched bulk RNA-seq. Whole-study findings and limits: Tumor mutation count correlated with how many alpha and beta TCRs expanded intratumorally. The study found that ubiquitous and regional expanded TCR counts tracked ubiquitous and regional nonsynonymous mutations, respectively.

V shed 0 bases, J shed 4 bases, and the junction held 3 bases outside the gene matches. The V gene's germline CDR1 is SGHRS and CDR2 YFSETQ. There are 15 residues in the CDR3. TCRdb used MiXCR to reprocess the 5' RACE reads, holding one entry per CDR3 protein. In the table there are some 18,000 distinct CDR3 sequences, about 7.5% of which are singletons. This clonotype counts as medium-sized. As yet, its antigen is unknown. This sample's time point: sample taken at primary tumor resection. Donation came from some 73 patients with untreated early-stage non-small cell lung cancer. Unsorted samples of tumor, nontumor lung or frozen PBMC had their whole RNA sequenced.

The J gene is TRBJ1-2, the V gene TRBV5-1; 10 nucleotides agree with TRBD1. The sequencing here drew on lung tumor tissue, taken at surgery. The clonotype was recovered from a male donor with early-stage non-small cell lung cancer. The CDR3 sequence: CASSLDGQGGYGYTF. The CDR3 bases are TGCGCCAGCAGCTTGGATGGACAGGGGGGCTATGGCTACACCTTC.